The clone carrying this T cell receptor beta chain has a count of ten or more. At one of its ends the junction is not consistent with the germline gene, which may arise from a read error. The CDR3 is made up of 13 amino acids. From germline, CDR1 is SGHRS and CDR2 YFSETQ. This sample is drawn from a study of T cells in Graves' hyperthyroidism and ophthalmopathy. Regions amplified from RNA transcripts were the TCR beta CDR3 regions. Primed by the HTBI set, a first-round RT-PCR was run on the TCR CDR3. TCRdb passed the multiplex PCR reads through MiXCR, listing each CDR3 protein once. Of roughly 720,000 distinct CDR3 sequences listed, around 16% were seen once; the top ten hold roughly a sixth. The definition of stable Graves' hyperthyroidism was no ophthalmopathy progression within 18 months. Patients were excluded because of uncontrolled infection, other autoimmune disease, pregnancy or lactation.

The chain employs TRBV5-1 and TRBJ2-3, with D tentatively TRBD1 or TRBD2 (5 bases each). The TCR originated in a man over 45 with Graves' hyperthyroidism. Sequencing was carried out using blood. The CDR3: CASSLGGTDTQYF. CDR3 DNA sequence: TGTGCCAGCAGTTTGGGGGGCACAGATACGCAGTATTTT. Filled out from reference TRBV5-1 and TRBJ2-3, the complete variable domain reads KAGVTQTPRYLIKTRGQQVTLSCSPISGHRSVSWYQQTPGQGLQFLFEYFSETQRNKGNFPGRFSGRQFSNSRSEMNVSTLELGDSALYLCASSLGGTDTQYFGPGTRLTVL.